Presented here are 2 T cell receptor beta chains from one specimen sequenced in a study of PD-1 blockade in classical Hodgkin lymphoma. With no exception, relapse followed autologous stem cell transplantation in all patients, and brentuximab vedotin exposure varied. The method was immunoSEQ multiplex PCR; TCRdb's version includes in-frame clones alone and lacks a portion of them. The sample consists of about 97,000 clones, around 80% of them appearing once. This material consisted of peripheral blood mononuclear cells (PBMCs), taken at baseline. Receptors were obtained from a human donor with classical Hodgkin lymphoma.

Only one count was recorded for this clone. The rearrangement links TRBV28 to TRBJ2-1; D is ambiguous. CDR1 and CDR2 (germline): MDHEN, SYDVKM. Trimming pared 5 bases from V and 0 bases from J, leaving 17 bases between. The CDR3 has 17 amino acids. The CDR3 here is CASSPPRATGSYNEQFF. For the CDR3, the DNA is TGTGCCAGCAGTCCACCCCGGGCGACCGGCTCCTACAATGAGCAGTTCTTC.

The V call is TRBV5-1, the J call TRBJ2-1; possibly TRBD1 or TRBD2 for D (5 bases each). Germline loops: CDR1 SGHRS, CDR2 YFSETQ. The CDR3 contains 14 residues. V shed 0 bases and J shed 6 bases, with 10 bases lying between them. The CDR3 loop reads CASSLGSGRNEQFF. CDR3 sequence (DNA): TGCGCCAGCAGCTTGGGGTCGGGGCGCAATGAGCAGTTCTTC.